Following are 31 T cell receptor beta chains from one sample sequenced in a study of shared clonotypes between healthy human individuals. Measured with immunoSEQ multiplex PCR; TCRdb has only the in-frame clones, and not every one. The table records approximately 640,000 clones, around 72% of them present only once. The sample taken for sequencing was memory CD4+ T cells sorted from blood. The subset was: CD45RA-negative fraction. The receptors here all came from a woman under 40 in good health.

The chain has TRBV19 and TRBJ2-1; D is unresolved. The V end lost 2 bases, the J end lost 9 bases, and 14 bases lay between the germline ends. Germline V lookup: CDR1 LNHDA, CDR2 SQIVND (reference sequence). The CDR3 contains 14 residues. CDR3: CASSISLEIGEQFF. CDR3 in DNA: TGTGCCAGTAGTATAAGTCTAGAAATCGGTGAGCAGTTCTTC.

Only one count was recorded for this clone. The rearrangement links TRBV4-1 to TRBJ2-7, with TRBD2 matching over 9 bases. CDR1 and CDR2 from the germline V gene are MGHRA and YSYEKL. With 3 bases clipped from V and 0 bases from J, the junction kept 6 bases outside the gene matches. CDR3 size: 16 residues. In nucleotides, the CDR3 is TGCGCCAGCAGCCAGACAGCGGGAGGAATCTCCTACGAGCAGTACTTC. This gives the protein CASSQTAGGISYEQYF.

As for this clone: This sample includes further DNA sequences coding for the same CDR3. This sequence joins TRBV6-5 and TRBJ2-2; TRBD2 matches at 7 bases. Germline V gene sequence: CDR1 MNHEY, CDR2 SVGAGI. V trimming: 6 bases; J trimming: 0 bases; junction bases outside the gene matches: 1. CDR3 length: 14 residues. The CDR3 region has the DNA TGTGCCAGCAGCCGGGAGGCGAACACCGGGGAGCTGTTTTTT. Translating gives CASSREANTGELFF.

The genes are TRBV6-1 and TRBJ2-1; the D gene is possibly TRBD2 (6 bases). Between the trimmed V and J ends, which lost 1 base and 8 bases, there was a span of 9 bases. Germline-derived CDR1 and CDR2 are MNHNS and SASEGT. This CDR3 is 13 amino acids long. As DNA, the CDR3 is TGTGCCAGCAGTGAAGTCAGGGACTATGAGCAGTTCTTC. Translating it yields CASSEVRDYEQFF.

The chain has TRBV7-9 and TRBJ2-7; 13 bases align to TRBD2. CDR3 length equals 18 residues. The junction had 13 bases not matched to a gene; V was cut back by 5 bases and J by 3 bases. CDR1 SEHNR and CDR2 FQNEAQ come from the germline V gene (reference sequence). This CDR3 reads CASSPDNPTSGRVYEQYF. The DNA of the CDR3 is TGTGCCAGCAGCCCGGACAACCCTACTAGCGGGAGGGTCTACGAGCAGTACTTC.

For this clone: A single base separates this from a much larger clone, so it may be a read error. The V gene is TRBV7-3, the J gene TRBJ1-1; D is uncertain. V gave up 2 bases and J gave up 1 base, with 5 bases separating them. This CDR3 comprises 13 residues. Germline V gene sequence: CDR1 SGHTA, CDR2 FQGTGA. The CDR3 loop is CASSLQANTEAFF. The CDR3 DNA sequence: TGTGCCAGCAGCTTACAGGCGAACACTGAAGCTTTCTTT.

V is TRBV18 and J is TRBJ1-2; D possibly corresponds to TRBD1 (5 bases). The germline V gene has CDR1 KGHSH and CDR2 LQKENI. The CDR3 contains 15 residues. Deletions cut 2 bases from V and 4 bases from J, with 14 bases between. DNA for the CDR3: TGTGCCAGCTCACCAGGGGACCGCGTTTCCTATGGCTACACCTTC. Translating gives CASSPGDRVSYGYTF.

V gene TRBV30 combines with J gene TRBJ1-1; D is possibly TRBD1 (6 bases). Germline CDR1 and CDR2: GTSNPN and SVGIG (reference sequence). The CDR3 extends over 11 amino acids. The CDR3 is CGGGRVSEAFF. DNA for the CDR3: TGTGGGGGGGGCCGGGTCTCCGAAGCTTTCTTT.

V gene TRBV7-6 combines with J gene TRBJ1-4; D gene unclear. CDR1 is SGHVS and CDR2 is FNYEAQ in the germline V gene. Between the trimmed V and J ends, which lost 5 bases and 3 bases, there was a span of 13 bases. This CDR3 spans 15 amino acids. The chain's CDR3 is CASSQQYGPNEKLFF. The CDR3 DNA follows: TGTGCCAGCAGCCAACAATATGGACCTAATGAAAAACTGTTTTTT.

This chain joins TRBV11-2 and TRBJ1-5; 8 bases are a match to TRBD1. This CDR3 has 15 amino acids. Germline V lookup: CDR1 SGHAT, CDR2 FQNNGV. V lost 1 base, J lost 1 base, and 0 bases stayed unmatched. CDR3 protein: CASSLGTGSNQPQHF. CDR3 nucleotide sequence: TGTGCCAGCAGCTTAGGGACAGGGAGCAATCAGCCCCAGCATTTT.

This clone was counted a few times. The chain couples TRBV2 to TRBJ2-2; the match to TRBD2 covers 7 bases. In germline, CDR1 is SNHLY, CDR2 FYNNEI. The V gene end was trimmed by 5 bases and the J gene end by 2 bases; junction bases not matched to a gene: 2. CDR3 length equals 14 residues. The CDR3 DNA is TGTGCCAGCAGTCCTAGCGGAAACACCGGGGAGCTGTTTTTT. It is translated as CASSPSGNTGELFF.

The chain joins TRBV29-1 to TRBJ2-1, with D unresolved. V lost 1 base, J lost 12 bases, and 13 bases lay in between. Germline lookup yields CDR1 SQVTM and CDR2 ANQGSEA. The CDR3 covers 12 residues. The CDR3 protein is CSVEVPVKWQFF. DNA of the CDR3: TGCAGCGTTGAAGTCCCGGTGAAATGGCAGTTCTTC.

This clone was recorded a few times. The chain links TRBV2 to TRBJ2-7; TRBD1 matches at 10 bases. Unmatched junction bases numbered 10, after V lost 2 bases and J lost 6 bases. Germline V gene sequence: CDR1 SNHLY, CDR2 FYNNEI. This CDR3 region has 16 residues. The CDR3 region is CASSEYGGQGPGEQYF. In DNA form, the CDR3 reads TGTGCCAGCAGTGAATATGGGGGACAGGGGCCGGGCGAGCAGTACTTC.

This clone came up a few times. The chain recombines TRBV18 with TRBJ2-7; 9 nucleotides align to TRBD2. Looked up from germline, CDR1 is KGHSH and CDR2 is LQKENI. The CDR3 covers 15 residues. J gave up 4 bases and V 1 base, and 5 bases lay outside the gene matches. DNA of the CDR3: TGTGCCAGCTCACCACAGGTAGCGGGAGTGTACGAGCAGTACTTC. This gives the protein CASSPQVAGVYEQYF.

This clone was counted a few times. The V and J genes are TRBV7-9 and TRBJ2-7; 8 nucleotides line up with TRBD2. This CDR3 region has 16 residues. Germline assignment: CDR1 SEHNR and CDR2 FQNEAQ (reference sequence). Unmatched junction bases numbered 5, after V lost 1 base and J lost 0 bases. CDR3 region: CASSLGTGTSSYEQYF. CDR3 in DNA: TGTGCCAGCAGCTTAGGGACCGGGACTAGCTCCTACGAGCAGTACTTC. The variable domain in full, completed from reference TRBV7-9 and TRBJ2-7, reads DTGVSQNPRHKITKRGQNVTFRCDPISEHNRLYWYRQTLGQGPEFLTYFQNEAQLEKSRLLSDRFSAERPKGSFSTLEIQRTEQGDSAMYLCASSLGTGTSSYEQYFGPGTRLTVT.

The chain joins TRBV7-9 to TRBJ2-3; the D is unclear. Trimming left V 3 bases short and J 2 bases short, with 12 bases between. The CDR3 is made up of 15 amino acids. In germline, CDR1 is SEHNR, CDR2 FQNEAQ (reference sequence). The CDR3 DNA reads TGTGCCAGCAGCTTCTACCAGGCGGTCACAGATACGCAGTATTTT. Translation: CASSFYQAVTDTQYF.

The chain carries TRBV5-1 and TRBJ1-1; D not certain. Trimming took 4 bases from V and 1 from J, leaving 14 bases between them. Germline V lookup: CDR1 SGHRS, CDR2 YFSETQ. There are 15 residues in the CDR3. The chain's CDR3 is CASSRWASENTEAFF. The CDR3 DNA reads as TGCGCCAGCAGCCGTTGGGCTTCGGAGAACACTGAAGCTTTCTTT.

The chain carries TRBV18 and TRBJ2-2; TRBD1 might be the D (5 bases). This CDR3 spans 15 amino acids. V lost 2 bases to trimming and J lost 4 bases, with 11 bases between them. Germline-derived CDR1 and CDR2 are KGHSH and LQKENI. The CDR3 spells CASSPGAPGTGELFF. CDR3 nucleotide sequence: TGTGCCAGCTCACCAGGGGCGCCGGGCACCGGGGAGCTGTTTTTT.

The genes are TRBV9 and TRBJ2-2; the match to TRBD2 covers 13 bases. Germline-derived CDR1 and CDR2 are SGDLS and YYNGEE. This CDR3 has 17 amino acids. V lost 3 bases and J lost 2; bases outside the gene matches: 4. DNA of the CDR3: TGTGCCAGCAGCGGTGGACTAGCGGGAGTCAACACCGGGGAGCTGTTTTTT. As protein: CASSGGLAGVNTGELFF.

The chain employs TRBV27 and TRBJ2-3, with no clear D. Trimming pared 6 bases from V and 2 bases from J, leaving 12 bases between. CDR1 is MNHEY, CDR2 SMNVEV, per germline (reference sequence). The CDR3 is 14 residues long. The CDR3 protein is CASRDYLFTDTQYF. As DNA, the CDR3 is TGTGCCAGCAGGGATTACCTCTTCACAGATACGCAGTATTTT.

Worth noting for this clone: The same CDR3 also results from other DNA sequences found in this sample. V is TRBV18 and J is TRBJ2-3; the D is unclear. Germline CDR1 is KGHSH and CDR2 is LQKENI. The CDR3 loop spans 13 amino acids. V lost 3 bases to trimming and J lost 0 bases, with 4 bases between them. The DNA for the CDR3 is TGTGCCAGCTCACCGTCCAGCACAGATACGCAGTATTTT. This codes for CASSPSSTDTQYF.

This chain connects TRBV18 to TRBJ2-7; TRBD1 agrees at 9 bases. The germline V gene has CDR1 KGHSH and CDR2 LQKENI. The V gene end was trimmed by 3 bases and the J gene end by 4 bases; junction bases not matched to a gene: 7. CDR3 length equals 15 residues. CDR3 coding DNA: TGTGCCAGCTCACCCCCGGGACAGGGTGGGTACGAGCAGTACTTC. Protein: CASSPPGQGGYEQYF.

CDR3 DNA sequence: TGTGCCAGCAGTTACTCGAAGGGACAGGGCTACGAGCAGTACTTC. This gives the protein CASSYSKGQGYEQYF. This sequence joins TRBV6-5 and TRBJ2-7; 9 positions agree with TRBD1. CDR1 and CDR2 from the germline V gene are MNHEY and SVGAGI. CDR3 length equals 15 residues. Trimming at V came to 0 bases and at J to 3 bases, leaving 3 bases not matched to a gene.

This clone is a singleton in its sample. J is TRBJ2-3 and V is TRBV5-4, with a weak D call TRBD2 (6 bases). Germline values: CDR1 SGHNT, CDR2 YYREEE (reference sequence). Deletions cut 1 base from V and 1 base from J, with 16 bases between. The CDR3 is 17 residues long. CDR3 DNA sequence: TGTGCCAGCAGCTTGCGTGGGAGGTCTGGTGGCACAGATACGCAGTATTTT. It codes for CASSLRGRSGGTDTQYF.

V and J are TRBV2 and TRBJ1-1; 9 bases match TRBD1. CDR3 length: 14 amino acids. Per germline, CDR1 SNHLY and CDR2 FYNNEI. V trimming: 3 bases; J trimming: 1 base; junction bases outside the gene matches: 0. The CDR3 DNA reads as TGTGCCAGCAGTGAGGGACAGGGGAACACTGAAGCTTTCTTT. This encodes CASSEGQGNTEAFF.

The gene calls are TRBV11-2 and TRBJ1-1; D is possibly TRBD1 (6 bases). The CDR3 runs 15 residues. The germline gives CDR1 SGHAT, CDR2 FQNNGV. The V end lost 2 bases, the J end lost 2 bases, and 12 bases lay between the germline ends. The CDR3 nucleotides are TGTGCCAGCAGCTTACTTACAGGGACTAACACTGAAGCTTTCTTT. Translating gives CASSLLTGTNTEAFF. Full variable domain (remainder filled in from reference TRBV11-2 and TRBJ1-1): EAGVAQSPRYKIIEKRQSVAFWCNPISGHATLYWYQQILGQGPKLLIQFQNNGVVDDSQLPKDRFSAERLKGVDSTLKIQPAKLEDSAVYLCASSLLTGTNTEAFFGQGTRLTVV.

This clone was counted a few times. The chain carries TRBV11-2 and TRBJ2-1; 8 nucleotides match TRBD2. The CDR3 length is 15 residues. Germline V gene lookup returns CDR1 SGHAT and CDR2 FQNNGV. Trimming cost V 1 base and J 6 bases; bases outside gene matches: 5. CDR3 bases: TGTGCCAGCAGCTTAGGCGGGGGGTTGAGCAATGAGCAGTTCTTC. This encodes CASSLGGGLSNEQFF.

The rearrangement joins TRBV10-1 to TRBJ2-1; the D gene is possibly TRBD1 (5 bases). CDR1 WNHNN and CDR2 SYGVQD come from the germline V gene (reference sequence). This CDR3 is built from 12 residues. V gave up 3 bases and J gave up 10 bases, with 10 bases separating them. The CDR3 DNA is TGCGCCAGCAGTGAAATGGGGCGGGAGCAGTTCTTC. It specifies CASSEMGREQFF.

The chain uses TRBV27 and TRBJ2-2; no firm D call. The CDR3 loop spans 15 amino acids. The germline CDR1 and CDR2 sequences are MNHEY and SMNVEV (reference sequence). The V gene lost 0 bases and the J gene lost 7 bases, with 12 bases spanning the gap. The CDR3 loop reads CASSLSVENDGELFF. Here the CDR3 DNA reads TGTGCCAGCAGTTTATCCGTAGAGAACGACGGGGAGCTGTTTTTT.

The chain is built from TRBV5-1 and TRBJ2-7, with unresolved D. Germline CDR1 SGHRS, CDR2 YFSETQ. V lost 0 bases to trimming and J lost 2 bases, with 9 bases between them. This CDR3 has 14 amino acids. The CDR3 sequence: CASSLEGYTYEQYF. The CDR3 DNA sequence: TGCGCCAGCAGCTTGGAGGGCTATACCTACGAGCAGTACTTC. The full variable domain, rest sourced from reference TRBV5-1 and TRBJ2-7, is KAGVTQTPRYLIKTRGQQVTLSCSPISGHRSVSWYQQTPGQGLQFLFEYFSETQRNKGNFPGRFSGRQFSNSRSEMNVSTLELGDSALYLCASSLEGYTYEQYFGPGTRLTVT.

This sequence joins TRBV19 and TRBJ1-1, with unresolved D. Trimming stripped 1 base from V and 8 bases from J, with 14 bases between. Germline-derived CDR1 and CDR2 are LNHDA and SQIVND (reference sequence). The CDR3 runs 14 residues. The CDR3 nucleotides read TGTGCCAGTAGTATAGCTATGGGTACGGTAGAAGCTTTCTTT. It translates to CASSIAMGTVEAFF.